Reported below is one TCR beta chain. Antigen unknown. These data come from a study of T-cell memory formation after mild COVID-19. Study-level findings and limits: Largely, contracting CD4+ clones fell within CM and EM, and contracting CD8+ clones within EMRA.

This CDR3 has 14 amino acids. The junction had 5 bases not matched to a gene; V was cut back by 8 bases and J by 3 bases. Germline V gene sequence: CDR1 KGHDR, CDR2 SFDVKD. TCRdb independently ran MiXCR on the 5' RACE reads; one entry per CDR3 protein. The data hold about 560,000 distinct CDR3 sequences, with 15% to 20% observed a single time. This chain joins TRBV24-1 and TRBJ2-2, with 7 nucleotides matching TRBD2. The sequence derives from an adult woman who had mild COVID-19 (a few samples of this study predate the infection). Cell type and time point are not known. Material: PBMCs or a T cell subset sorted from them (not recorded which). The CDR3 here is CATKGSGYTGELFF. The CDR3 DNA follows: TGTGCCACCAAAGGTAGCGGGTACACCGGGGAGCTGTTTTTT.